This T cell receptor (beta chain) was identified in a study of tumor-infiltrating lymphocytes in primary liver carcinoma (dated by TCRdb to about 2017). Turning to the overall study: Between late 2015 and March 2016, a handful of patients in China with histopathologically diagnosed primary liver carcinoma had surgical resection. For each liver tumor, the study sampled five regions along with adjacent normal tissue and blood, and applied TCRbeta repertoire sequencing, expression microarrays and whole-exome sequencing. Tumors of the five patients were stage T1-T3 N0M0 with maximum diameters of 4.2 to 10 cm. High reproducibility was observed for the technical replicate repertoires, with mean shared-clone rates approximately 0.9 and correlation coefficients above 0.95. A total of 35 or so specimens from 5 patients, comprising about 25 tumor regions, 5 adjacent noncancerous liver tissues and 5 peripheral blood samples, were covered by TCRbeta repertoire sequencing. Hepatocellular carcinoma (four) or combined HCC and intrahepatic cholangiocarcinoma (one) was present in the five patients, who were three men and two women aged 30 to 69 years. Samples yielded roughly 3.65 to 7.5 million productive TCRbeta reads; read depth did not differ significantly between tissue types.

V is pared back by 3 bases and J by 6 bases, with 18 bases lying between the germline termini. The CDR3 is 15 amino acids long, termini counted. Only CDR3 DNA is held: 45 bases, read in frame from base 1. From a lookup of the germline V gene, CDR1 and CDR2 are SGHVS and FQNEAQ. Using a constant-region primer and ProtoScript II reverse transcriptase, TCRbeta-specific cDNA was reverse-transcribed from around 500 ng total RNA. Three nested multiplex PCR rounds, following a slightly modified ARM-PCR procedure, were used to build the TCRbeta libraries. Each of the first two PCR rounds ran for approximately 9 cycles using multiplex TRBV1-TRBV30 forward primers together with a Cbeta reverse primer. Sample barcodes and Illumina adapters were attached in a final 25-cycle PCR using Deep VentR polymerase. Amplicons of 200-500 bp were gel-purified with a QIAquick gel extraction kit before sequencing. The TCRbeta amplicons were sequenced with 250-bp paired-end reads on an Illumina HiSeq 2500. As for the original processing: To recover full CDR3 sequences, reads were quality-trimmed using Trimmomatic v0.33 and paired reads were then merged using FLASH v1.2.11. MiGEC v1.2.1b assigned V, D and J germline segments to the rearranged TCRbeta sequences. VDJtools v1.0.0 computed clonotype statistics and Shannon-Wiener diversity indices. Except for diversity analysis, only the 250 most abundant clonotypes of each sample were used in subsequent analyses to reduce sampling bias. Using fastp at Q25 and MiXCR, TCRdb reprocessed the public reads and kept productive beta chains. Under each unique CDR3 protein, matching rows form one entry showing the most common genes and DNA. These V and J calls originate from TCRdb's pipeline instead of the authors' own analysis. The sample data list some 200,000 distinct CDR3 sequences, and less than 65% of these were observed just once. The top ten constitute roughly 7% of the sample.

TRIzol reagent was used to extract blood RNA from unsorted whole blood, while the DNeasy Blood & Tissue kit provided the germline DNA. Patients had chronic HBV infection and were treatment-naive at sampling. Before surgery, about 3.9 milliliters of peripheral blood were drawn into K2EDTA tubes. Concerning this clonotype: It has no known antigen specificity. Because it lacks the conserved phenylalanine or tryptophan at the end, this CDR3 is likely a read error.

The investigation overall reported the following: Pairs of tumor regions showed greater repertoire overlap (mean about 36%) than tumor-adjacent pairs (roughly 17%) or tumor-blood pairs (roughly 14%), which is consistent with antigen-driven expansion. Only a few patients were included in the study, and the authors note that the findings should be validated in a larger study. Comparison of CD4+ and CD8+ T cell repertoires was precluded by the use of bulk unsorted samples. Because sequencing covered only the TCR beta chain and unpaired alpha chains were not captured, true repertoire diversity is likely underestimated. Compared with blood, tumors had a significantly larger share of the repertoire taken up by the top 250 clones (p = 0.039).

The clonotype originates from a woman aged 55 to 70 with primary liver carcinoma and hepatitis B virus infection. The sample consisted of peripheral blood. The receptor chain draws on TRBV7-8 and TRBJ2-7; tentative D gene TRBD2, with 6 bases matching. CDR3 reads: CASSFRSGSQGEQYL. The nucleotide sequence is TGTGCCAGCAGCTTCAGGTCCGGGAGCCAGGGCGAGCAGTACCTC.